Below are 26 T cell receptor beta chains sequenced from a single sample in a study of blood T cell repertoires in COVID-19. Only in-frame clones appear in the TCRdb table, and some are missing; sequencing was by immunoSEQ multiplex PCR. The repertoire holds 150,000 to 200,000 clones, approximately 85% seen once, with about 6.3% in the top ten. Sequenced input: PBMCs or T cells enriched from blood (not recorded which). The receptors were sampled from a man aged 40-49 years who had recovered from COVID-19.

The rearrangement links TRBV10-3 to TRBJ2-3; D ambiguous. Germline lookup yields CDR1 ENHRY and CDR2 SYGVKD. V was trimmed by 4 bases and J by 7 bases, leaving 15 bases between them. This CDR3 comprises 14 residues. In DNA, the CDR3 is TGTGCCATCAGTGTCGGAACAGACCCCTATACGCAGTATTTT. Its protein product is CAISVGTDPYTQYF.

The V and J genes are TRBV28 and TRBJ2-7, with D possibly matching TRBD2 (6 bases). This CDR3 is built from 13 residues. V was pared by 6 bases and J by 2 bases, with 11 bases between. Germline V gene data show CDR1 as MDHEN and CDR2 as SYDVKM. CDR3 sequence: CASRGDSTYEQYF. The DNA of the CDR3 is TGTGCCAGCAGGGGGGACTCAACCTACGAGCAGTACTTC. Drawing the rest from reference TRBV28 and TRBJ2-7, the complete variable domain is DVKVTQSSRYLVKRTGEKVFLECVQDMDHENMFWYRQDPGLGLRLIYFSYDVKMKEKGDIPEGYSVSREKKERFSLILESASTNQTSMYLCASRGDSTYEQYFGPGTRLTVT.

The chain combines TRBV3-1 (or the pseudogene TRBV3-2) with TRBJ2-7, with D possibly being TRBD1 (6 bases). The CDR3 contains 16 residues. V shed 4 bases and J shed 2 bases, with 18 bases lying between them. From germline, CDR1 is LGHDT and CDR2 YNNKEL (reference sequence). The CDR3 reads CASSLLPDRTPYEQYF. The CDR3 DNA follows: TGTGCCAGCAGCCTACTACCGGACAGAACCCCCTACGAGCAGTACTTC.

The J gene is TRBJ2-5, the V gene TRBV9; the D gene is possibly TRBD1 (5 bases). The CDR3 sequence is 14 residues long. The V and J ends lost 0 bases and 2 bases respectively, with 8 bases between them. Germline values: CDR1 SGDLS, CDR2 YYNGEE. The CDR3 spells CASSVGHRQETQYF. In nucleotides, the CDR3 is TGTGCCAGCAGCGTAGGTCACAGGCAAGAGACCCAGTACTTC. The full variable domain, with the rest looked up from reference TRBV9 and TRBJ2-5, is DSGVTQTPKHLITATGQRVTLRCSPRSGDLSVYWYQQSLDQGLQFLIQYYNGEERAKGNILERFSAQQFPDLHSELNLSSLELGDSALYFCASSVGHRQETQYFGPGTRLLVL.

The genes are TRBV2 and TRBJ2-7, with 9 bases lining up with TRBD2. The germline V gene encodes CDR1 SNHLY and CDR2 FYNNEI. V lost 2 bases, J lost 5 bases, and 4 bases stayed unmatched. The CDR3 sequence is 14 residues long. As DNA, the CDR3 is TGTGCCAGCAGTGAACTAGCGGGGTATGACGAGCAGTACTTC. Residues: CASSELAGYDEQYF.

The rearrangement links TRBV12-1 to TRBJ2-7; the table calls TRBD1, which could not be checked here. TRBV12-1 is annotated as a pseudogene. The CDR3 sequence is 16 residues long. The CDR3 nucleotides read TGTGCCAGCAGCCTCCGACAGGGGAGGATTAAATACGAGCAGTACTTC. It translates to CASSLRQGRIKYEQYF.

This chain uses TRBV2 with TRBJ1-5, with 10 bases that match TRBD1. There are 14 residues in the CDR3. Germline assignment: CDR1 SNHLY and CDR2 FYNNEI. V was pared by 7 bases and J by 4 bases, with 4 bases of the junction left unmatched. CDR3 amino acids: CASIGTGENQPQHF. The CDR3 region has the DNA TGTGCCAGCATCGGGACAGGGGAGAATCAGCCCCAGCATTTT.

The chain is built from TRBV4-2 and TRBJ2-7, with 16 bases fitting TRBD2. The CDR3 covers 19 residues. V trimming: 1 base; J trimming: 5 bases; junction bases outside the gene matches: 11. CDR1 LGHNA and CDR2 YNFKEQ come from the germline V gene. The CDR3 coding sequence is TGTGCCAGCAGCCAAGGTGTACCGGGACTAGCGGGGGGGCCGGACGAGCAGTACTTC. Translation gives CASSQGVPGLAGGPDEQYF.

The chain employs TRBV9 and TRBJ2-3; tentatively, D is TRBD1 (5 bases). CDR3 length: 16 amino acids. Germline loops: CDR1 SGDLS, CDR2 YYNGEE. Trimming removed 4 bases from V and 2 bases from J, with 17 bases in between. In nucleotides, the CDR3 is TGTGCCAGCAGCCCCCGACAGCTTACCCCCACAGATACGCAGTATTTT. As protein: CASSPRQLTPTDTQYF.

The CDR3 spells CASRILAGDNEQFF. Here the CDR3 DNA reads TGTGCCAGCAGGATTCTAGCGGGGGACAATGAGCAGTTCTTC. This chain uses TRBV28 with TRBJ2-1, with 10 positions matching TRBD2. Trimming cost V 6 bases and J 5 bases; bases outside gene matches: 4. The CDR3 loop spans 14 amino acids. Germline V gives CDR1 MDHEN, CDR2 SYDVKM.

The V and J genes are TRBV28 and TRBJ2-2; the match to TRBD1 covers 7 bases. Germline V lookup: CDR1 MDHEN, CDR2 SYDVKM. The V gene end was trimmed by 6 bases and the J gene end by 3 bases; junction bases not matched to a gene: 13. There are 17 residues in the CDR3. The CDR3: CASSPAVQGFDTGELFF. The CDR3 coding sequence is TGTGCCAGCAGCCCTGCGGTACAGGGGTTCGACACCGGGGAGCTGTTTTTT.

The rearrangement joins TRBV3-1 (or the pseudogene TRBV3-2) to TRBJ2-7, with TRBD1 identical over 7 bases. Per the germline V gene, CDR1 is LGHDT and CDR2 is YNNKEL (reference sequence). V was pared by 0 bases and J by 3 bases, with 14 bases of the junction left unmatched. This CDR3 has 18 amino acids. The CDR3 coding sequence is TGTGCCAGCAGCCAAGACCCTCTCTCGACAGGGCCAAGCTACGAGCAGTACTTC. Amino acid sequence: CASSQDPLSTGPSYEQYF.

This clone was detected a few times. The chain recombines TRBV5-1 with TRBJ2-5, with D maybe TRBD1 (5 bases). Per the germline V gene, CDR1 is SGHRS and CDR2 is YFSETQ. CDR3 length equals 18 residues. Trimming stripped 4 bases from V and 1 base from J, with 23 bases between. As DNA, the CDR3 is TGCGCCAGCAGCACATCCTCCTTGACAGTGAACTTCCAAGAGACCCAGTACTTC. This sequence encodes CASSTSSLTVNFQETQYF.

The CDR3, as DNA: TGTGCCACCTGCAAAGCGGGGGAGATCTACAATGAGCAGTTCTTC. It codes for CATCKAGEIYNEQFF. The chain couples TRBV19 to TRBJ2-1, with TRBD2 matching over 8 bases. Germline CDR1 is LNHDA and CDR2 is SQIVND (reference sequence). V shed 10 bases, J shed 3 bases, and the junction held 11 bases outside the gene matches. The CDR3 is made up of 15 amino acids.

The rearrangement joins TRBV4-1 to TRBJ2-2, with 10 bases aligning to TRBD2. CDR3 length equals 17 residues. The V segment lost 1 base and the J segment 7 bases; nucleotides outside the gene matches: 9. Looked up from germline, CDR1 is MGHRA and CDR2 is YSYEKL. The CDR3 loop is CASSQALAGVFIGELFF. The CDR3 region has the DNA TGCGCCAGCAGCCAAGCGCTAGCGGGAGTTTTTATCGGGGAGCTGTTTTTT.

This clone appeared a few times. The chain has TRBV3-1 (or the pseudogene TRBV3-2) and TRBJ1-1; D call uncertain. The CDR3 extends over 13 amino acids. V was trimmed by 4 bases and J by 4 bases, leaving 10 bases between them. CDR1 and CDR2 from the germline V gene are LGHDT and YNNKEL (reference sequence). The CDR3 nucleotides read TGTGCCAGCAGCCCAGGTTATGGCACTGAAGCTTTCTTT. Translation: CASSPGYGTEAFF.

This clone was seen a handful of times. The chain is built from TRBV10-1 and TRBJ1-5; the D is unclear. This CDR3 spans 14 amino acids. The germline CDR1 and CDR2 sequences are WNHNN and SYGVQD (reference sequence). Trimming cost V 9 bases and J 1 base, with 13 bases left between them. The CDR3: CARTSRGSNQPQHF. The DNA for the CDR3 is TGCGCCAGGACCAGTCGAGGGAGCAATCAGCCCCAGCATTTT.

J is TRBJ2-2 and V is TRBV13, with D hard to call. V lost 0 bases and J 1 base, leaving 9 bases between the germline ends. The CDR3 covers 16 residues. Germline V gene lookup returns CDR1 PRHDT and CDR2 FYEKMQ (reference sequence). The CDR3 loop reads CASSLGLTKNTGELFF. CDR3 in DNA: TGTGCCAGCAGCTTAGGCCTTACTAAGAACACCGGGGAGCTGTTTTTT.

The genes are TRBV5-1 and TRBJ1-1, with a possible D match to TRBD1 (6 bases). V shed 0 bases and J shed 10 bases, with 19 bases lying between them. Germline-derived CDR1 and CDR2 are SGHRS and YFSETQ. This CDR3 contains 15 residues. Here the CDR3 reads CASSLEDSTGNGAFF. CDR3 DNA sequence: TGCGCCAGCAGCTTGGAAGATTCGACAGGAAATGGAGCTTTCTTT.

The V call is TRBV19, the J call TRBJ2-7; tentatively, D is TRBD1 (6 bases). The CDR3 runs 14 residues. Trimming stripped 1 base from V and 6 bases from J, with 13 bases between. Germline V CDR1 and CDR2: LNHDA, SQIVND (reference sequence). The CDR3, as DNA: TGTGCCAGTAGTATAGGCTTAGGACAGCGCGAGCAGTACTTC. Protein: CASSIGLGQREQYF.

This clone was counted a few times. The chain is built from TRBV18 and TRBJ1-1, with 10 positions matching TRBD1. The germline CDR1 and CDR2 sequences are KGHSH and LQKENI. The CDR3 is made up of 15 amino acids. Trimming removed 6 bases from V and 0 bases from J; junction bases left unmatched: 4. The CDR3 loop reads CASSMDRGMNTEAFF. The CDR3 nucleotides read TGTGCCAGCTCGATGGACAGGGGGATGAACACTGAAGCTTTCTTT. The entire variable domain, with the rest obtained from reference TRBV18 and TRBJ1-1, is as follows: NAGVMQNPRHLVRRRGQEARLRCSPMKGHSHVYWYRQLPEEGLKFMVYLQKENIIDESGMPKERFSAEFPKEGPSILRIQQVVRGDSAAYFCASSMDRGMNTEAFFGQGTRLTVV.

This chain joins TRBV7-2 and TRBJ1-5, with D tentatively TRBD1 (5 bases). V was clipped by 0 bases and J by 4 bases, with 16 bases between them. Germline CDR1 SGHTA, CDR2 FQGNSA. This CDR3 comprises 17 residues. CDR3 nucleotides: TGTGCCAGCAGCTTAGCGGACGGGACTTACCCTAATCAGCCCCAGCATTTT. As protein: CASSLADGTYPNQPQHF.

Note on this clone: The sample holds other DNA sequences that translate to the same CDR3. This sequence joins TRBV7-9 and TRBJ1-1, with D perhaps TRBD1 (5 bases). Germline CDR1 is SEHNR and CDR2 is FQNEAQ (reference sequence). Trimming took 1 base from V and 0 from J, leaving 6 bases between them. This CDR3 has 14 amino acids. This chain's CDR3 is CASSLGGLNTEAFF. CDR3 DNA sequence: TGTGCCAGCAGCTTAGGGGGCCTGAACACTGAAGCTTTCTTT.

The gene calls are TRBV27 and TRBJ1-1; no clear D. The CDR3 spans 14 residues. Trimming shortened V by 3 bases and J by 1 base, and 9 bases separated the two germline ends. Germline loops: CDR1 MNHEY, CDR2 SMNVEV (reference sequence). CDR3 coding DNA: TGTGCCAGCAGTTTTACGGTCTCGAACACTGAAGCTTTCTTT. It encodes CASSFTVSNTEAFF.

V usage is TRBV11-3 and J usage is TRBJ1-4; no firm D call. The length of the CDR3 is 15 residues. V was trimmed by 4 bases and J by 5 bases, leaving 14 bases between them. Germline V lookup: CDR1 SGHNT, CDR2 YENEEA. CDR3 nucleotides: TGTGCCAGCAGCTCCAGAGCGGCAGTAAATGAAAAACTGTTTTTT. It encodes CASSSRAAVNEKLFF.

V is TRBV6-5 and J is TRBJ1-1; D gene ambiguous. Between the trimmed V and J ends, which lost 6 bases and 1 base, there was a span of 9 bases. From germline, CDR1 is MNHEY and CDR2 SVGAGI. The CDR3 length is 13 residues. This chain's CDR3 is CASRKPQNTEAFF. The CDR3 region has the DNA TGTGCCAGCAGAAAGCCCCAGAACACTGAAGCTTTCTTT.